This T cell receptor (beta chain) was captured in a study of Graves' ophthalmopathy and Graves' hyperthyroidism. This clonotype came up many times. Lactation, pregnancy, uncontrolled infections and other autoimmune diseases were all grounds for excluding patients. Per the germline V gene, CDR1 is DFQATT and CDR2 is SNEGSKA (reference sequence). Between the trimmed V and J ends, which lost 4 bases and 2 bases, there was a span of 10 bases. The CDR3 spans 13 residues. RNA transcripts were the source from which TCR beta CDR3 regions were amplified. A first-round RT-PCR used HTBI primers, followed by a second-round multiplex PCR. TCRdb re-called the multiplex PCR reads through MiXCR, storing one row per CDR3 protein. There are around 470,000 distinct CDR3 sequences in the sample; under 15% occur only once, and approximately 9.8% lies in the top ten.

The V call is TRBV20-1, the J call TRBJ2-3; D not certain. The receptor was isolated from a young woman with Graves' ophthalmopathy. The sequencing input was blood. The CDR3 here is CSATRTNTDTQYF. CDR3 in DNA: TGCAGTGCTACTAGGACCAACACAGATACGCAGTATTTT.